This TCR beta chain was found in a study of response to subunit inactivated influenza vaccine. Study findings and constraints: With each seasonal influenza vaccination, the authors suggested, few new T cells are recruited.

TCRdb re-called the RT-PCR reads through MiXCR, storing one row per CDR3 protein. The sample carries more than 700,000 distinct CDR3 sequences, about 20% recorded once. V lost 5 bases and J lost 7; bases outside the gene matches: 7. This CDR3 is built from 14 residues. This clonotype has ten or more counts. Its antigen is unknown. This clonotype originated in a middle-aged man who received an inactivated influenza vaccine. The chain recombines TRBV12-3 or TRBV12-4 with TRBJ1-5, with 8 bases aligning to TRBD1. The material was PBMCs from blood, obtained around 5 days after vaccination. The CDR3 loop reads CASSGTGEVQPQHF. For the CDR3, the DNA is TGTGCCAGCAGTGGGACAGGAGAGGTACAGCCCCAGCATTTT.